This entry is about one T cell receptor beta chain. Antigen: not known. The data derive from a study of T cell responses to AZD1222 COVID-19 vaccine. The study's findings and limits: Baseline seropositives among AZD1222 recipients totaled only six. In all cases, repertoires were sampled only after the peak T cell response.

Per the germline V gene, CDR1 is LNHDA and CDR2 is SQIVND (reference sequence). The CDR3 is made up of 14 amino acids. V shed 6 bases and J shed 3 bases, with 13 bases lying between them. Some second doses came at about 4 weeks and others at about 12 weeks; these were pooled. Clones were sequenced by immunoSEQ multiplex PCR, and TCRdb holds only the in-frame ones, with some missing. The data show 250,000 to 300,000 clones, with approximately 94% seen just once and less than 0.6% held by the top ten. V is TRBV19 and J is TRBJ2-3; D might be TRBD1 (5 bases). The sample here was peripheral blood, taken 28 days after the second AZD1222 dose. The clonotype comes from an adult who received the AZD1222 COVID-19 vaccine. For the CDR3, the DNA is TGTGCCAGTAGACAGGACATAGGAACAGATACGCAGTATTTT. Its translation: CASRQDIGTDTQYF. The whole variable domain, remainder taken from reference TRBV19 and TRBJ2-3, is DGGITQSPKYLFRKEGQNVTLSCEQNLNHDAMYWYRQDPGQGLRLIYYSQIVNDFQKGDIAEGYSVSREKKESFPLTVTSAQKNPTAFYLCASRQDIGTDTQYFGPGTRLTVL.